One sample yielded the 31 T cell receptor beta chains listed below, sequenced in a study of cytomegalovirus exposure and HLA in healthy donors. PCR primers comprised 60 Vbeta and 13 Jbeta primers. This table comes from immunoSEQ multiplex PCR, and its TCRdb copy is limited to in-frame clones, with some not included. The profile shows just over 200,000 clones, 82% of them singletons. The sequencing input was PBMCs. The receptors derive from a woman aged 40 to 49 in good health and CMV-seronegative.

The chain employs TRBV18 and TRBJ1-3; 9 bases align to TRBD1. This CDR3 contains 13 residues. V lost 8 bases to trimming and J lost 4 bases; unmatched junction nucleotides: 3. Germline V gene sequence: CDR1 KGHSH, CDR2 LQKENI. The CDR3 is CASPDRGGNTIYF. CDR3 DNA sequence: TGTGCCAGCCCGGACAGGGGAGGAAACACCATATATTTT.

The chain uses TRBV7-9 and TRBJ1-4; TRBD1 matches 9 bases. The V and J ends lost 2 bases and 8 bases, in that order; junction bases with no gene match: 6. Germline loops: CDR1 SEHNR, CDR2 FQNEAQ (reference sequence). The CDR3 has 15 residues. CDR3 nucleotide sequence: TGTGCCAGCAGCTTATTACAGGGGGCAGGGGAAAAACTGTTTTTT. This encodes CASSLLQGAGEKLFF.

In DNA form, the CDR3 reads TGTGCCAGCAGCCATGAGACAGGGGGCTACTATGGCTACACCTTC. It specifies CASSHETGGYYGYTF. The chain is built from TRBV7-9 and TRBJ1-2; TRBD1 matches at 10 bases. CDR1 is SEHNR and CDR2 is FQNEAQ in the germline V gene (reference sequence). The CDR3 covers 15 residues. J was trimmed by 3 bases and V by 5 bases; bases with no gene match: 6.

The V and J genes are TRBV6-5 and TRBJ2-7, with D possibly being TRBD2 (5 bases). The ends were cut back, 7 bases at V and 1 base at J, with 17 bases in the middle. Germline V gene lookup returns CDR1 MNHEY and CDR2 SVGAGI. The CDR3 spans 15 residues. CDR3 bases: TGTGCCAGCACTTCCGCCGCGAGGGTTTCCTACGAGCAGTACTTC. This codes for CASTSAARVSYEQYF.

The sample holds one count of this clone. This rearrangement joins TRBV6-4 to TRBJ1-3, with D hard to call. Between the trimmed V and J ends, which lost 8 bases and 11 bases, there was a span of 25 bases. This CDR3 is built from 15 residues. Germline assignment: CDR1 MRHNA and CDR2 SNTAGT. The CDR3 sequence is CASERRRRTLTSIYF. CDR3 bases: TGTGCCAGCGAACGAAGACGGAGGACTTTGACCTCCATATATTTT.

The genes are TRBV9 and TRBJ1-2; 10 positions match TRBD1. Germline V lookup: CDR1 SGDLS, CDR2 YYNGEE. The CDR3 has 15 amino acids. V lost 4 bases and J lost 6; bases outside the gene matches: 9. The CDR3 DNA sequence: TGTGCCAGCAGCCTCGACAGGGGGCTCCTGGATGGCTACACCTTC. Translated, it gives CASSLDRGLLDGYTF. Full variable domain (remainder filled in from reference TRBV9 and TRBJ1-2): DSGVTQTPKHLITATGQRVTLRCSPRSGDLSVYWYQQSLDQGLQFLIQYYNGEERAKGNILERFSAQQFPDLHSELNLSSLELGDSALYFCASSLDRGLLDGYTFGSGTRLTVV.

The chain combines TRBV11-2 with TRBJ2-4; TRBD1 agrees at 7 bases. The CDR3 runs 14 residues. With 1 base clipped from V and 3 bases from J, the junction kept 0 bases outside the gene matches. CDR1 is SGHAT and CDR2 is FQNNGV in the germline V gene. CDR3 sequence: CASSLAGGKNIQYF. Here the CDR3 DNA reads TGTGCCAGCAGCTTAGCAGGGGGCAAAAACATTCAGTACTTC.

For the CDR3, the DNA is TGTGCCAGCAGTGGGACAGTGACTAATGAAAAACTGTTTTTT. Translated: CASSGTVTNEKLFF. This rearrangement joins TRBV28 to TRBJ1-4; the match to TRBD1 covers 7 bases. CDR1 is MDHEN, CDR2 SYDVKM, per germline. The CDR3 covers 14 residues. J lost 2 bases, V lost 5 bases, and 2 bases had no gene match.

This clone occurred a few times. V and J are TRBV7-3 and TRBJ2-2; 7 bases agree with TRBD1. Germline CDR1 is SGHTA and CDR2 is FQGTGA. Trimming removed 3 bases from V and 0 bases from J; junction bases left unmatched: 4. The CDR3 loop spans 16 amino acids. The CDR3 sequence: CASSFPDRTNTGELFF. Written as DNA, the CDR3 is TGTGCCAGCAGCTTTCCGGACAGGACGAACACCGGGGAGCTGTTTTTT. The full variable domain, in which reference TRBV7-3 and TRBJ2-2 provide the parts outside the CDR3, is GAGVSQTPSNKVTEKGKYVELRCDPISGHTALYWYRQSLGQGPEFLIYFQGTGAADDSGLPNDRFFAVRPEGSVSTLKIQRTERGDSAVYLCASSFPDRTNTGELFFGEGSRLTVL.

The chain recombines TRBV27 with TRBJ2-7, with 8 nucleotides matching TRBD1. Germline V gene lookup returns CDR1 MNHEY and CDR2 SMNVEV (reference sequence). This CDR3 has 13 amino acids. Trimming at V came to 3 bases and at J to 3 bases, leaving 1 base not matched to a gene. CDR3 loop: CASSFGQGYEQYF. DNA for the CDR3: TGTGCCAGCAGTTTCGGACAGGGCTACGAGCAGTACTTC.

The rearrangement joins TRBV9 to TRBJ1-4, with 10 nucleotides matching TRBD1. The CDR3 consists of 15 residues. Germline-derived CDR1 and CDR2 are SGDLS and YYNGEE. The junction had 3 bases not matched to a gene; V was cut back by 3 bases and J by 4 bases. CDR3 nucleotide sequence: TGTGCCAGCAGCGAGGGGGACAGGGGTAATGAAAAACTGTTTTTT. It encodes CASSEGDRGNEKLFF.

The genes are TRBV28 and TRBJ2-7; D might be TRBD1 (5 bases). V was shortened by 3 bases and J by 4 bases, with 16 bases between the two germline ends. The CDR3 is 15 amino acids. CDR1 MDHEN and CDR2 SYDVKM come from the germline V gene. CDR3 loop: CASSLQGGLFYEQYF. CDR3 sequence (DNA): TGTGCCAGCAGTTTGCAGGGCGGTCTCTTTTACGAGCAGTACTTC.

This clone is a singleton in its sample. The same CDR3 can be traced to other DNA sequences in this sample. The chain uses TRBV14 and TRBJ2-7, with TRBD1 matching 8 bases. V trimming: 2 bases; J trimming: 4 bases; junction bases outside the gene matches: 7. The CDR3 contains 15 residues. Germline V gene lookup returns CDR1 SGHDN and CDR2 FVKESK. DNA of the CDR3: TGTGCCAGCAGCCAACACGGGACAGGAGATTACGAGCAGTACTTC. Amino acids: CASSQHGTGDYEQYF.

This clone showed up just a few times. V usage is TRBV7-6 and J usage is TRBJ2-1; a weak D match, TRBD1 (5 bases). V was pared by 3 bases and J by 1 base, with 13 bases between. The germline CDR1 and CDR2 sequences are SGHVS and FNYEAQ. This CDR3 comprises 16 residues. CDR3 amino acids: CASSFDRPGSYNEQFF. In DNA form, the CDR3 reads TGTGCCAGCAGCTTCGACCGACCAGGGTCCTACAATGAGCAGTTCTTC. Together with reference TRBV7-6 and TRBJ2-1, the CDR3 gives the full variable domain: GAGVSQSPRYKVTKRGQDVALRCDPISGHVSLYWYRQALGQGPEFLTYFNYEAQQDKSGLPNDRFSAERPEGSISTLTIQRTEQRDSAMYRCASSFDRPGSYNEQFFGPGTRLTVL.

The V call is TRBV29-1, the J call TRBJ2-1, with 7 nucleotides matching TRBD1. V dropped 6 bases and J dropped 6; count of bases not matched to a gene: 8. CDR1 and CDR2 (germline): SQVTM, ANQGSEA. The CDR3 has 13 residues. The CDR3 reads CSVRRRQGNEQFF. CDR3 sequence (DNA): TGCAGCGTCCGACGCCGACAGGGCAATGAGCAGTTCTTC.

The gene calls are TRBV7-9 and TRBJ2-7; tentative D call: TRBD2 (5 bases). The CDR3 spans 13 residues. Trimming shortened V by 1 base and J by 6 bases, and 10 bases separated the two germline ends. Germline V lookup: CDR1 SEHNR, CDR2 FQNEAQ (reference sequence). In DNA, the CDR3 is TGTGCCAGCAGCTTAGTCGGAGGTCGCGAGCAGTACTTC. Translated: CASSLVGGREQYF.

The J gene is TRBJ1-1, the V gene TRBV30; no clear D. The V and J ends lost 0 bases and 5 bases respectively, with 13 bases between them. Germline V gene lookup returns CDR1 GTSNPN and CDR2 SVGIG (reference sequence). The CDR3 covers 14 residues. CDR3 in amino acids: CAWSVLGSGTEAFF. The DNA of the CDR3 is TGTGCCTGGAGTGTACTGGGGAGTGGAACTGAAGCTTTCTTT. Together with reference TRBV30 and TRBJ1-1, the CDR3 gives the full variable domain: SQTIHQWPATLVQPVGSPLSLECTVEGTSNPNLYWYRQAAGRGLQLLFYSVGIGQISSEVPQNLSASRPQDRQFILSSKKLLLSDSGFYLCAWSVLGSGTEAFFGQGTRLTVV.

This clone was recorded only once. The rearrangement links TRBV6-1 to TRBJ1-5, with D perhaps matching TRBD1 (6 bases). The germline CDR1 and CDR2 sequences are MNHNS and SASEGT. The CDR3 extends over 14 amino acids. The V end was cut by 6 bases, the J end by 7 bases, with 16 bases between. The chain's CDR3 is CASRPGQNSQPQHF. DNA for the CDR3: TGTGCCAGCAGACCCGGACAGAATTCACAGCCCCAGCATTTT.

The chain uses TRBV19 and TRBJ2-5; D might be TRBD2 (6 bases). This CDR3 is 15 amino acids long. From germline, CDR1 is LNHDA and CDR2 SQIVND (reference sequence). V lost 4 bases to trimming and J lost 4 bases, with 16 bases between them. CDR3 bases: TGTGCCAGTAGTAACGGGGGAAGGATGGGAGAGACCCAGTACTTC. Its protein product is CASSNGGRMGETQYF.

The chain joins TRBV27 to TRBJ2-2; 8 nucleotides match TRBD2. CDR3 length: 15 amino acids. With 3 bases clipped from V and 2 bases from J, the junction kept 2 bases outside the gene matches. The germline gives CDR1 MNHEY, CDR2 SMNVEV (reference sequence). The CDR3 DNA reads TGTGCCAGCAGTTTCGGACTAGCTAACACCGGGGAGCTGTTTTTT. Translating it yields CASSFGLANTGELFF.

This clone was recorded only once. The chain employs TRBV6-6 and TRBJ1-3, with unresolved D. The V and J ends lost 10 bases and 0 bases respectively, with 16 bases between them. The CDR3 totals 15 residues. The germline CDR1 and CDR2 sequences are MNHNY and SVGAGI (reference sequence). CDR3 sequence reads: CATKVGRDSGNTIYF. The CDR3 nucleotides are TGTGCCACCAAGGTTGGGAGAGACTCTGGAAACACCATATATTTT.

The V and J genes are TRBV7-9 and TRBJ1-2, with D maybe TRBD1 (6 bases). Germline assignment: CDR1 SEHNR and CDR2 FQNEAQ (reference sequence). This CDR3 comprises 14 residues. Trimming left V 3 bases short and J 8 bases short, with 16 bases between. CDR3 in amino acids: CASSLGAQAAGYTF. The CDR3 DNA follows: TGTGCCAGCAGCTTGGGGGCGCAGGCAGCAGGCTACACCTTC.

The chain joins TRBV10-1 to TRBJ2-7; perhaps TRBD1 as D (6 bases). This CDR3 contains 13 residues. In germline, CDR1 is WNHNN, CDR2 SYGVQD (reference sequence). V lost 5 bases and J 4 bases, leaving 12 bases between the germline ends. CDR3 region: CASSPTGSYEQYF. CDR3 sequence (DNA): TGCGCCAGCAGTCCGACAGGTTCTTACGAGCAGTACTTC.

This chain links TRBV6-1 with TRBJ1-3; perhaps TRBD1 as D (6 bases). The V and J ends lost 0 bases and 1 base respectively, with 13 bases between them. The CDR3 contains 17 residues. Germline V gene data show CDR1 as MNHNS and CDR2 as SASEGT. This CDR3 is CASSEALGTTSGNTIYF. The CDR3 DNA is TGTGCCAGCAGTGAAGCGCTCGGGACAACGTCTGGAAACACCATATATTTT.

The V gene is TRBV9, the J gene TRBJ1-3, with D possibly matching TRBD1 (6 bases). This CDR3 comprises 16 residues. V was cut by 3 bases and J by 0 bases, with 13 bases left in between. Germline CDR1 is SGDLS and CDR2 is YYNGEE. The CDR3 nucleotides are TGTGCCAGCAGCGATAGGGGGACAAGCTCTGGAAACACCATATATTTT. Its protein product is CASSDRGTSSGNTIYF.

The chain recombines TRBV7-7 with TRBJ1-3, with TRBD1 identical over 8 bases. With V trimmed by 5 bases and J by 2 bases, 5 bases remained unmatched. The CDR3 runs to 15 residues. Germline V gene sequence: CDR1 SSHAT, CDR2 FNYEAQ (reference sequence). The CDR3 sequence is CASSPTGGPGNTIYF. For the CDR3, the DNA is TGTGCCAGCAGCCCTACAGGGGGTCCTGGAAACACCATATATTTT.

V is TRBV18 and J is TRBJ2-5; D is ambiguous. The CDR3 is made up of 12 amino acids. With 6 bases removed from V and 4 bases from J, the gap between germline ends came to 9 bases. Germline CDR1 KGHSH, CDR2 LQKENI. CDR3 DNA sequence: TGTGCCAGCTCGCTCTTCGGAGAGACCCAGTACTTC. Residues: CASSLFGETQYF.

In nucleotides, the CDR3 is TGTGCCAGTAGTTGGCAGGGGGCGAGCACTGAAGCTTTCTTT. This codes for CASSWQGASTEAFF. The genes are TRBV19 and TRBJ1-1; 8 positions agree with TRBD1. CDR1 is LNHDA, CDR2 SQIVND, per germline (reference sequence). J gave up 4 bases and V 5 bases, and 6 bases lay outside the gene matches. The CDR3 totals 14 residues.

This clone was seen just once. This chain connects TRBV19 to TRBJ1-2; a possible D gene is TRBD1 (6 bases). V was shortened by 5 bases and J by 6 bases, with 13 bases between the two germline ends. The CDR3 consists of 13 residues. CDR1 is LNHDA, CDR2 SQIVND, per germline (reference sequence). CDR3 loop: CASSFGTPDGYTF. CDR3 coding DNA: TGTGCCAGTAGTTTCGGGACACCAGATGGCTACACCTTC.

About this clone: The junction departs from the called germline gene at one end, perhaps through a read error. The rearrangement joins TRBV19 to TRBJ2-7; 7 positions agree with TRBD1. Germline CDR1 LNHDA, CDR2 SQIVND (reference sequence). This CDR3 has 19 residues. The CDR3 nucleotides are TGTGCCAGTAGTAGCCCGACCAGGACAGGCCTATCGACCTCCAACGAGCAGTACTTC. This translates into CASSSPTRTGLSTSNEQYF.

V usage is TRBV7-3 and J usage is TRBJ1-1; 7 bases map to TRBD1. The germline V gene encodes CDR1 SGHTA and CDR2 FQGTGA. The J segment lost 11 bases and the V segment lost 5 bases, leaving 14 bases of the junction unmatched. The CDR3 runs to 14 residues. CDR3 region: CASSAGTAQSGAFF. The CDR3 DNA is TGTGCCAGCAGCGCCGGGACAGCTCAGTCAGGGGCTTTCTTT.